This T cell receptor beta chain originates from a study of control samples from healthy donors and cancer patients (TCRdb year 2020). As to this clone: Its antigen is not yet known. Base qualities are not provided; no much larger clone lies one nucleotide away.

Receptor amplification or capture employed the immunoSEQ multiplex PCR assay. Entries here come from immuneACCESS through TCRdb and include only in-frame sequences with V and J called. Some clones fail to appear in such tables; in the studies checked, an unresolved V gene covers under half of the shortfall, and the cause of the remainder is unknown. This sample comprises about 54,000 clones, approximately 95% of them detected only once. Together, the top ten hold around 2% of the sample. The receptor was isolated from a woman under 40 in good health. Sequenced: blood.

The CDR3 protein sequence reads: CSVELSGAEQYF. The DNA is TGCAGCGTTGAGTTATCGGGGGCCGAGCAGTACTTC. The chain uses TRBV29-1 and TRBJ2-7; the D assignment is uncertain and may be TRBD1 or TRBD2, with 6 bases supporting each. A distance of 12 bases separates the germline ends of V and J, which lose 3 bases and 6 bases respectively. The CDR3 holds 12 amino acids from the cysteine to the phenylalanine. Only CDR3 DNA is held: 36 bases, read in frame from base 1. CDR1 SQVTM and CDR2 ANQGSEA were looked up in the germline V gene.